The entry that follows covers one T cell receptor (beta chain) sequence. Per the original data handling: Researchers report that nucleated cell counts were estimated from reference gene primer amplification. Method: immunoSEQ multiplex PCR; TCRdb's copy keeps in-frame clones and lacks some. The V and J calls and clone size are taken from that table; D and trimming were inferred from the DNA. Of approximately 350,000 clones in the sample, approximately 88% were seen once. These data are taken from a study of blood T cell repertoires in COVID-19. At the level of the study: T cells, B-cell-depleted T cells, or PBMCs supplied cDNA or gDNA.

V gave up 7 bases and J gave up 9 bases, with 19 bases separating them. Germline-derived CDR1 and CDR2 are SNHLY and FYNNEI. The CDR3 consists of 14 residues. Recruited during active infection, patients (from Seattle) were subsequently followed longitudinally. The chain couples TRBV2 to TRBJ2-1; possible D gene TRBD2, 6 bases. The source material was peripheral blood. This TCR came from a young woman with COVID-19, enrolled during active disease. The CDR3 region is CASNFRRGDGEQFF. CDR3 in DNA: TGTGCCAGCAATTTTCGCCGCGGGGACGGTGAGCAGTTCTTC.